One T cell receptor (beta chain) is described in this entry. Its target is not known. PCR used 60 Vbeta primers and 13 Jbeta primers. Repertoires were generated with immunoSEQ multiplex PCR, while TCRdb's copy carries only in-frame clones and drops some. The table includes about 110,000 clones, roughly 76% detected once. This record comes from a study of cytomegalovirus exposure and HLA in healthy donors. Overall study results and limits: Serostatus for CMV was the only available immune exposure information. Reportedly, TCR beta sequences accurately predicted HLA-A and HLA-B alleles in most subjects.

Sequenced material: PBMCs. This sequence was found in a man younger than 35 in good health and CMV-seronegative.

CDR3 DNA: TGTGCCAGCAGTTTTGCGGGGACGCAGTATTTT. Residues: CASSFAGTQYF. V usage is TRBV6-5 and J usage is TRBJ2-3, with D tentatively TRBD2 (6 bases). Germline CDR1 is MNHEY and CDR2 is SVGAGI. This CDR3 comprises 11 residues. Deletions cut 4 bases from V and 9 bases from J, with 8 bases between.